One T cell receptor (beta chain) is described in this entry. These data come from a study of shared T cell receptors in the human thymus. Here immunoSEQ multiplex PCR was the method, and the copy in TCRdb shows in-frame clones only, minus some. Found here are some 700,000 clones, approximately 85% of them singletons; the top ten hold approximately 0.01%. The length of the CDR3 is 16 residues. The germline gives CDR1 MNHEY, CDR2 SMNVEV (reference sequence). Unmatched junction bases numbered 6, after V lost 3 bases and J lost 4 bases. The data were also submitted as part of a second study, on human thymus T cells. That study reports: Infants, healthy and Finnish, who were having corrective surgery for congenital heart defects served as donors. Corrective cardiac surgery supplied the resected thymus tissue. Thymic as well as blood repertoires seemed to favor certain V and J genes unevenly. Among unrelated individuals, related research reported thymic repertoires that overlapped highly.

Source material: thymocytes. This TCR derives from a girl under two years old with a congenital heart defect. The V call is TRBV27, the J call TRBJ2-1; 10 bases agree with TRBD1. DNA for the CDR3: TGTGCCAGCAGTTTCCATAGACAGGGGGCTTACAATGAGCAGTTCTTC. This gives the protein CASSFHRQGAYNEQFF.